The sequence of this T cell receptor (beta chain) was determined in a study of T cell responses to AZD1222 COVID-19 vaccine. V was cut by 3 bases and J by 7 bases, with 9 bases left in between. CDR1 is LNHDA, CDR2 SQIVND, per germline (reference sequence). The length of the CDR3 is 12 residues. Whole-study results and caveats: The donors showed a predominance of white British ancestry and of females, with possible underestimation of clonal diversity. Repertoire sampling occurred only after the peak T cell response.

About this clone: Antigen: not known.

The method was immunoSEQ multiplex PCR; TCRdb's version includes in-frame clones alone and lacks a portion of them. The data contain around 99,000 clones, 70% to 90% of them singletons. The sequencing here drew on peripheral blood, taken 28 days after the second AZD1222 dose. This chain links TRBV19 with TRBJ1-2; D may be TRBD1 (5 bases). The sequence was collected from an adult who received the AZD1222 COVID-19 vaccine. CDR3 sequence: CASSIGRAGYTF. The CDR3 nucleotides read TGTGCCAGTAGTATCGGCAGGGCTGGCTACACCTTC. Full variable domain (remainder filled in from reference TRBV19 and TRBJ1-2): DGGITQSPKYLFRKEGQNVTLSCEQNLNHDAMYWYRQDPGQGLRLIYYSQIVNDFQKGDIAEGYSVSREKKESFPLTVTSAQKNPTAFYLCASSIGRAGYTFGSGTRLTVV.